These 11 T cell receptor beta chains came from one sample sequenced in a study of blood T cell repertoires in COVID-19. Generated by immunoSEQ multiplex PCR, the TCRdb table keeps only in-frame clones and is missing some. In the table there are about 370,000 clones, 85% to 90% of which are singletons. Sequenced sample: peripheral blood. These receptor sequences come from a man aged 18-30 years with active or convalescent COVID-19.

This clone was found once. The chain joins TRBV4-3 to TRBJ2-5; D possibly corresponds to TRBD2 (6 bases). V lost 4 bases and J 1 base, leaving 16 bases between the germline ends. Looked up from germline, CDR1 is LGHNA and CDR2 is YSLEER. The CDR3 totals 16 residues. CDR3 bases: TGCGCCAGCAGCCCGGCCCGGGGCGGGATCCAAGAGACCCAGTACTTC. Translating gives CASSPARGGIQETQYF.

V usage is TRBV5-6 and J usage is TRBJ2-7, with a tentative D call TRBD2 (7 bases). This CDR3 region has 15 residues. Germline V gives CDR1 SGHDT, CDR2 YYEEEE. V lost 2 bases, J lost 2 bases, and 14 bases lay in between. The CDR3 is CASSLAGGGTYEQYF. CDR3 DNA: TGTGCCAGCAGCTTAGCGGGCGGGGGCACCTACGAGCAGTACTTC.

The chain is built from TRBV27 and TRBJ2-5; the D gene is possibly TRBD1 (6 bases). The CDR3 is 13 amino acids. Trimming cost V 6 bases and J 3 bases, with 11 bases left between them. Germline V CDR1 and CDR2: MNHEY, SMNVEV (reference sequence). The CDR3 sequence: CASRAPGEETQYF. CDR3 bases: TGTGCCAGCAGGGCCCCAGGGGAAGAGACCCAGTACTTC.

V and J are TRBV19 and TRBJ2-7, with TRBD1 matching 7 bases. Germline trimming cut 3 bases from V and 4 bases from J; bases unmatched to any gene: 3. The CDR3 has 13 amino acids. The germline CDR1 and CDR2 sequences are LNHDA and SQIVND (reference sequence). The CDR3 region is CASSITGDYEQYF. The DNA of the CDR3 is TGTGCCAGTAGTATCACAGGGGATTACGAGCAGTACTTC.

The J gene is TRBJ2-7, the V gene TRBV20-1; 7 nucleotides line up with TRBD2. Germline V gives CDR1 DFQATT, CDR2 SNEGSKA (reference sequence). The V segment lost 3 bases and the J segment 2 bases; nucleotides outside the gene matches: 10. The CDR3 length is 15 residues. The CDR3 DNA reads as TGCAGTGCTAGTTGGGGGGGTAGTAATGCCTACGAGCAGTACTTC. Its translation: CSASWGGSNAYEQYF.

J is TRBJ1-1 and V is TRBV15, with 7 bases aligning to TRBD1. The CDR3 has 13 amino acids. V lost 2 bases and J lost 8; bases outside the gene matches: 5. The germline V gene has CDR1 LNHNV and CDR2 YYDKDF (reference sequence). The CDR3 coding sequence is TGTGCCACCAGCAGAAAGGGGGACAGCGAAGCTTTCTTT. Protein sequence: CATSRKGDSEAFF.

J is TRBJ1-2 and V is TRBV6-5, with D unresolved. Germline lookup yields CDR1 MNHEY and CDR2 SVGAGI. The V end was cut by 0 bases, the J end by 1 base, with 9 bases between. The CDR3 consists of 15 residues. CDR3 sequence (DNA): TGTGCCAGCAGTTACTCCTCCAGGTTTAACTATGGCTACACCTTC. This codes for CASSYSSRFNYGYTF.

The chain uses TRBV7-3 and TRBJ1-2, with a tentative D call TRBD1 (5 bases). CDR1 is SGHTA and CDR2 is FQGTGA in the germline V gene. This CDR3 has 12 residues. Trimming cost V 1 base and J 11 bases, with 11 bases left between them. DNA of the CDR3: TGTGCCAGCAGCTTAAACGAAGGGGATTACACCTTC. This sequence encodes CASSLNEGDYTF.

The chain is built from TRBV28 and TRBJ1-4; D might be TRBD1 (5 bases). The CDR3 totals 15 residues. With 0 bases removed from V and 2 bases from J, the gap between germline ends came to 7 bases. Germline CDR1 reads MDHEN; CDR2 reads SYDVKM. In DNA form, the CDR3 reads TGTGCCAGCAGTTTATGGGCAGGGACTAATGAAAAACTGTTTTTT. Its translation is CASSLWAGTNEKLFF.

The chain couples TRBV7-2 to TRBJ1-2; D is unresolved. Germline values: CDR1 SGHTA, CDR2 FQGNSA. V lost 5 bases to trimming and J lost 4 bases, with 14 bases between them. The CDR3 spans 14 residues. CDR3 in DNA: TGTGCCAGCAGCACGGACTCCCCGGGCTATGGCTACACCTTC. This encodes CASSTDSPGYGYTF.

This chain uses TRBV13 with TRBJ1-5; 7 positions agree with TRBD1. Looked up from germline, CDR1 is PRHDT and CDR2 is FYEKMQ (reference sequence). The length of the CDR3 is 15 residues. J gave up 4 bases and V 3 bases, and 6 bases lay outside the gene matches. CDR3 DNA sequence: TGTGCCAGCAGCTTTAAGGGGGCGGGTAATCAGCCCCAGCATTTT. This gives the protein CASSFKGAGNQPQHF. The full variable domain, its missing parts supplied by reference TRBV13 and TRBJ1-5, is AAGVIQSPRHLIKEKRETATLKCYPIPRHDTVYWYQQGPGQDPQFLISFYEKMQSDKGSIPDRFSAQQFSDYHSELNMSSLELGDSALYFCASSFKGAGNQPQHFGDGTRLSIL.